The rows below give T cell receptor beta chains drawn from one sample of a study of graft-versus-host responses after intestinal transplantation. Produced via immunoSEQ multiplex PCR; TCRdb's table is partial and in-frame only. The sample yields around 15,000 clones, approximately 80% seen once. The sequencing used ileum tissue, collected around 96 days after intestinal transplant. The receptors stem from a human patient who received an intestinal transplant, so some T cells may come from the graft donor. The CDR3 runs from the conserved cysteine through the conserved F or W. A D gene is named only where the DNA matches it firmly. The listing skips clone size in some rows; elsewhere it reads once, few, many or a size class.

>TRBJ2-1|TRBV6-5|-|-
TGTGCCAGCAGTTACCTTCCAGGGACCCACAATGAGCAGTTCTTC
CASSYLPGTHNEQFF
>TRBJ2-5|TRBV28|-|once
TGTGCCAGCACCCTGAGGCAGGGGTGGGGTGGAGAGACCCAGTACTTC
CASTLRQGWGGETQYF
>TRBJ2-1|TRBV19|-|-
TGTGCCAGTAGTGTGACAGGTAACAATGAGCAGTTCTTC
CASSVTGNNEQFF
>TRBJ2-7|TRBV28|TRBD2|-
TGTGCCAGCAGGCCCCAGCGCGGGGGCTCCTACGAGCAGTACTTC
CASRPQRGGSYEQYF
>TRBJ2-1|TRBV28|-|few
TGTGCCAGCAGTTTCCCTTCCGGGACGGTCAATGAGCAGTTCTTC
CASSFPSGTVNEQFF
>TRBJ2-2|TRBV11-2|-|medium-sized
TGTGCCAGCAGCTTAGATAAAGACGGGATTTCGAACACCGGGGAGCTGTTTTTT
CASSLDKDGISNTGELFF
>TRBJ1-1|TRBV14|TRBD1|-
TGTGCCAGCAGCCAAGGGACAGGGCGGGGATTGAACACTGAAGCTTTCTTT
CASSQGTGRGLNTEAFF
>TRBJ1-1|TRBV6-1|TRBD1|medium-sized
TGTGCCAGCAGAGAACCGGGACAGGGGTTCTGGGCTGAAGCTTTCTTT
CASREPGQGFWAEAFF
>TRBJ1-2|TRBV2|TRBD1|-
TGTGCCTCCCCCAGGGGGTATAACTATGGCTACACCTTC
CASPRGYNYGYTF
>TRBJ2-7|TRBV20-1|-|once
TGCAGTGCCGAATCCTACGAGCAGTACTTC
CSAESYEQYF
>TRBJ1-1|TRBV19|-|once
TGTGCCAGTAGATTCCGGGACAAGAGATTGAACACTGAAGCTTTCTTT
CASRFRDKRLNTEAFF
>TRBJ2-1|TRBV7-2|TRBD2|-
TGTGCCAGCAGTTCGGGACTAGCCAATGAGCAGTTCTTC
CASSSGLANEQFF
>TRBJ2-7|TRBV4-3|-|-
TGCGCCAGCAGCCAGACCAGGGGTTACGAGCAGTACTTC
CASSQTRGYEQYF
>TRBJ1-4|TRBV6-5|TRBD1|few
TGTGCCACCGGGACAGGGTATGAAAAACTGTTTTTT
CATGTGYEKLFF
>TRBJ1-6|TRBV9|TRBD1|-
TGTGCCAGCAGCGGCCCCCAGGGGACTTTGACAGGGGTGGCCTATAATTCACCCCTCCACTTT
CASSGPQGTLTGVAYNSPLHF
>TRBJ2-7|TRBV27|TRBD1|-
TGTGCCAGCAGTCCAGGACAGGGCCCCTCCTACGAGCAGTACTTC
CASSPGQGPSYEQYF
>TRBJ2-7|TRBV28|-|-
TGTGCCAGCAGGACATCCTACGAGCAGTACTTC
CASRTSYEQYF
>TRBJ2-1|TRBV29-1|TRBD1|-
TGCAGCGTTGAAGATCGGGACAGGTTCAATGAGCAGTTCTTC
CSVEDRDRFNEQFF
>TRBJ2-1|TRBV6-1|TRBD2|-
TGTGCCAGCAGCGAAGCGGGAGGGCCCAATTTCTATGAGCAGTTCTTC
CASSEAGGPNFYEQFF
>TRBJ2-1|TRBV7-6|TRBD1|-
TGTGCCAGCAGCTTAGACCCTGACAGGGATAGGATTTACAATGAGCAGTTCTTC
CASSLDPDRDRIYNEQFF
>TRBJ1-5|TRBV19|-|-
TGTGCCAGTAGTATGACCGCCGCTTCTAATCAGCCCCAGCATTTT
CASSMTAASNQPQHF
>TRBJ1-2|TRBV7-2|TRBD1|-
TGTGCCAGCAGCTTAGGACAGGGGAGCGGCTACACCTTC
CASSLGQGSGYTF
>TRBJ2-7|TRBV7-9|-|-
TGTGCCAGCAGCTTAGCGCTGGGGGAGCAGTACTTC
CASSLALGEQYF
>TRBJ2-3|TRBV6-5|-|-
TGTGCCAGCAGTTATGGACAGAGCTCAGATACGCAGTATTTT
CASSYGQSSDTQYF
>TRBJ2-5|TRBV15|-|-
TGTGCCACCAGCAGAGGGGTATTGGGGACCCCGGGGGAGACCCAGTACTTC
CATSRGVLGTPGETQYF